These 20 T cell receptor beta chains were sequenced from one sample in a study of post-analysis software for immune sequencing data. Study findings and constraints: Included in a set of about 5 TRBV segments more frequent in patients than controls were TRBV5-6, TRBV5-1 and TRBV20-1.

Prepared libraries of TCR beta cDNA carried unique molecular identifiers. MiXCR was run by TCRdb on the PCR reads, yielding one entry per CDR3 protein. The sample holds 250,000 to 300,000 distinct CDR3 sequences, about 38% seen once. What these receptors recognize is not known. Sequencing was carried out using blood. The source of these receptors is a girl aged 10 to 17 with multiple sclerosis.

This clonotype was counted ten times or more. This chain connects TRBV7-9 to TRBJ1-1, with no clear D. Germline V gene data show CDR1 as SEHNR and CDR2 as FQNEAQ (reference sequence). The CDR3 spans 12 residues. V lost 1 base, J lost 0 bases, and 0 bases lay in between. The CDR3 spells CASSLVNTEAFF. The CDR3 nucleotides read TGTGCCAGCAGCTTAGTGAACACTGAAGCTTTCTTT.

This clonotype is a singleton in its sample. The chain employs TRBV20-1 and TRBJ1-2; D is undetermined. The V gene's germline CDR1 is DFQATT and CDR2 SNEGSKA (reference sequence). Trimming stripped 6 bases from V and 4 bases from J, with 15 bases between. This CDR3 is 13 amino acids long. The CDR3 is CSASDGQSYGYTF. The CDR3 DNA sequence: TGCAGTGCCTCAGACGGGCAGTCCTATGGCTACACCTTC.

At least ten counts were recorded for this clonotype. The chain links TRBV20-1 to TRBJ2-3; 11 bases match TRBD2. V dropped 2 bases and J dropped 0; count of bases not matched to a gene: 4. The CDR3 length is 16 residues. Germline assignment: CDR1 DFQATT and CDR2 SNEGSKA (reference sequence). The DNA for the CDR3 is TGCAGTGCTAGACCAAGGACTAGCGGGAGCACAGATACGCAGTATTTT. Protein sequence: CSARPRTSGSTDTQYF.

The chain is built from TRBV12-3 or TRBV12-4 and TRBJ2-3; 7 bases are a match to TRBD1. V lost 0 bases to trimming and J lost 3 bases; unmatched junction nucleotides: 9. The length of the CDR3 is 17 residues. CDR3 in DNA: TGTGCCAGCAGTTTAGCGCAAACAGGGGTCAGGACAGATACGCAGTATTTT. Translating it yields CASSLAQTGVRTDTQYF.

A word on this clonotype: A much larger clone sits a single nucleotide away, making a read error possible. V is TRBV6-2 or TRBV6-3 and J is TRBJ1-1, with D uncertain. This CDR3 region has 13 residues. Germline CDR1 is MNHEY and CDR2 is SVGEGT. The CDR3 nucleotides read TGTGCCTGCAGTTACTCACGAAGTACCGAAGCTTTCTTT. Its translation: CACSYSRSTEAFF.

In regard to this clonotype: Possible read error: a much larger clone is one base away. The CDR3 DNA follows: TGCAGCGGAAAGGACACCGGGGAGCGGTTTTTT. As protein: CSGKDTGERFF. The chain employs TRBV29-1 and TRBJ2-2; TRBD1 or TRBD2 may be the D gene (5 bases each). There are 11 residues in the CDR3. Germline CDR1 SQVTM, CDR2 ANQGSEA.

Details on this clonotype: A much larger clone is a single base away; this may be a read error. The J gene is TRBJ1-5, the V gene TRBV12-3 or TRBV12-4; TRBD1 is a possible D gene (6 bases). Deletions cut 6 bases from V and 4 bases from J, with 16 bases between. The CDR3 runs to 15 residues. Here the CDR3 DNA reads TGTGCCAGCAGGCCGGAACAGGGTGTAAATCAGCCCCAGCATTTT. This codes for CASRPEQGVNQPQHF.

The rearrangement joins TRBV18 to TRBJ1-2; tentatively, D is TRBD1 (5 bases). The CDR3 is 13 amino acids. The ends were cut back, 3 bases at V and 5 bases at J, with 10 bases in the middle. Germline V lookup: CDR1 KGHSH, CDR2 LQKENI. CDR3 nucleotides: TGTGCCAGCTCACCCGGGACGCTATATGGCTACACCTTC. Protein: CASSPGTLYGYTF.

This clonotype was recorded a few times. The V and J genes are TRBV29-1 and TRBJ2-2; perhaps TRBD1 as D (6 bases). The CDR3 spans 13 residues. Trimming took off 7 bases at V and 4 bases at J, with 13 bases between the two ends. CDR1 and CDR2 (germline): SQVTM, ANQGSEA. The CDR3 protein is CSARTESTGELFF. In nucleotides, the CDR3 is TGCAGCGCACGGACAGAGTCCACCGGGGAGCTGTTTTTT.

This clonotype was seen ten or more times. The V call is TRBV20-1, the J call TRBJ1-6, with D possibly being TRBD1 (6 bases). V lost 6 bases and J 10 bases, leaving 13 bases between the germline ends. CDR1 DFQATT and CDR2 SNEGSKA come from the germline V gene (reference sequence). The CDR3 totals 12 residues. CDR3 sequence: CSASLGGSPLHF. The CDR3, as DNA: TGCAGTGCGAGCTTGGGGGGCTCACCCCTCCACTTT.

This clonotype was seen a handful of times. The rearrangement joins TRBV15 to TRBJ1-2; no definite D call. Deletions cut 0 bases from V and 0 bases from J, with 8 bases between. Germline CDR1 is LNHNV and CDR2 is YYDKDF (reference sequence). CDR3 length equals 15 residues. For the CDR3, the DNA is TGTGCCACCAGCAGAGATGGGCAAGCTAACTATGGCTACACCTTC. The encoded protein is CATSRDGQANYGYTF.

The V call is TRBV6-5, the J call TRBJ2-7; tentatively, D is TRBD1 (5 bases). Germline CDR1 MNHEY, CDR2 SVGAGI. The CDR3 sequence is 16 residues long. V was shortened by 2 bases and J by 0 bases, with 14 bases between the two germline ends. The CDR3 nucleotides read TGTGCCAGCAGTTACAGGACACCGAGTAGCTCCTACGAGCAGTACTTC. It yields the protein CASSYRTPSSSYEQYF.

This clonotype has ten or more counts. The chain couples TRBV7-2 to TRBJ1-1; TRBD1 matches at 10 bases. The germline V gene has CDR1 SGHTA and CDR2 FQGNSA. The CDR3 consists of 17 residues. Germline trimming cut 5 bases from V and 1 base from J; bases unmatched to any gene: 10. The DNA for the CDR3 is TGTGCCAGCAGCCCCTTTCGGGACAGGGGCCGGAACACTGAAGCTTTCTTT. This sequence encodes CASSPFRDRGRNTEAFF.

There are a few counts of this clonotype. As DNA, the CDR3 is TGTGCCAGCAGTTTAAAATACCCTCTCAGGGTTGGGGCTTTCTTT. It translates to CASSLKYPLRVGAFF. The V and J genes are TRBV28 and TRBJ1-1, with a tentative D call TRBD1 (5 bases). CDR1 is MDHEN and CDR2 is SYDVKM in the germline V gene. Deletions cut 2 bases from V and 11 bases from J, with 21 bases between. The CDR3 spans 15 residues.

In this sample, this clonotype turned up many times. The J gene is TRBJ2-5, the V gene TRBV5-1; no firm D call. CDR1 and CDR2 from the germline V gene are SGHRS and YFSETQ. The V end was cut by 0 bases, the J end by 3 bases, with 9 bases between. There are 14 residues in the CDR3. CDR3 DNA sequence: TGCGCCAGCAGCTTGGGACAAGGGAAAGAGACCCAGTACTTC. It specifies CASSLGQGKETQYF.

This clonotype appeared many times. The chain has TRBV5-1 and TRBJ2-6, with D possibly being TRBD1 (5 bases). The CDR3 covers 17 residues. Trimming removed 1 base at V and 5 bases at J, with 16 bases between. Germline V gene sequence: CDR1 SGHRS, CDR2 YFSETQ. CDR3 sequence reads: CASSLTAGSMWANVLTF. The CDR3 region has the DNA TGCGCCAGCAGCTTGACGGCAGGGTCCATGTGGGCCAACGTCCTGACTTTC.

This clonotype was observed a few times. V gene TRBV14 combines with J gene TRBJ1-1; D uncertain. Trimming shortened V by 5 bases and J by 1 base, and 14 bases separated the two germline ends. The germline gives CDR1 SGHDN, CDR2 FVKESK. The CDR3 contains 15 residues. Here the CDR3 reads CASSSFAGRNTEAFF. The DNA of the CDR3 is TGTGCCAGCAGCTCCTTTGCCGGCCGGAACACTGAAGCTTTCTTT.

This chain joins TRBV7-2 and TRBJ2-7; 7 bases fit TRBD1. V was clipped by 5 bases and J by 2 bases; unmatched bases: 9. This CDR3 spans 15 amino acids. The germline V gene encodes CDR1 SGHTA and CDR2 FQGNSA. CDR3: CASSPGDRFTYEQYF. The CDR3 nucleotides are TGTGCCAGCAGCCCTGGGGACAGATTTACCTACGAGCAGTACTTC.

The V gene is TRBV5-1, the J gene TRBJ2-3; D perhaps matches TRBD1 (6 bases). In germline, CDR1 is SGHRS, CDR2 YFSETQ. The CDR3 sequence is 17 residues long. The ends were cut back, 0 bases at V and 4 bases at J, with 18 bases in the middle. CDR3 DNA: TGCGCCAGCAGCTTGGAAGGCAGGGGCAATAGGGCAGATACGCAGTATTTT. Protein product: CASSLEGRGNRADTQYF.

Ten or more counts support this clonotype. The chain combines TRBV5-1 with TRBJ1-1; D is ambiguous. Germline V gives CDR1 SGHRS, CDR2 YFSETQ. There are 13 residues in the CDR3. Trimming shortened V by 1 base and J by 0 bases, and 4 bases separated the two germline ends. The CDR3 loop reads CASSLSVNTEAFF. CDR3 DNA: TGCGCCAGCAGCTTGAGCGTGAACACTGAAGCTTTCTTT.